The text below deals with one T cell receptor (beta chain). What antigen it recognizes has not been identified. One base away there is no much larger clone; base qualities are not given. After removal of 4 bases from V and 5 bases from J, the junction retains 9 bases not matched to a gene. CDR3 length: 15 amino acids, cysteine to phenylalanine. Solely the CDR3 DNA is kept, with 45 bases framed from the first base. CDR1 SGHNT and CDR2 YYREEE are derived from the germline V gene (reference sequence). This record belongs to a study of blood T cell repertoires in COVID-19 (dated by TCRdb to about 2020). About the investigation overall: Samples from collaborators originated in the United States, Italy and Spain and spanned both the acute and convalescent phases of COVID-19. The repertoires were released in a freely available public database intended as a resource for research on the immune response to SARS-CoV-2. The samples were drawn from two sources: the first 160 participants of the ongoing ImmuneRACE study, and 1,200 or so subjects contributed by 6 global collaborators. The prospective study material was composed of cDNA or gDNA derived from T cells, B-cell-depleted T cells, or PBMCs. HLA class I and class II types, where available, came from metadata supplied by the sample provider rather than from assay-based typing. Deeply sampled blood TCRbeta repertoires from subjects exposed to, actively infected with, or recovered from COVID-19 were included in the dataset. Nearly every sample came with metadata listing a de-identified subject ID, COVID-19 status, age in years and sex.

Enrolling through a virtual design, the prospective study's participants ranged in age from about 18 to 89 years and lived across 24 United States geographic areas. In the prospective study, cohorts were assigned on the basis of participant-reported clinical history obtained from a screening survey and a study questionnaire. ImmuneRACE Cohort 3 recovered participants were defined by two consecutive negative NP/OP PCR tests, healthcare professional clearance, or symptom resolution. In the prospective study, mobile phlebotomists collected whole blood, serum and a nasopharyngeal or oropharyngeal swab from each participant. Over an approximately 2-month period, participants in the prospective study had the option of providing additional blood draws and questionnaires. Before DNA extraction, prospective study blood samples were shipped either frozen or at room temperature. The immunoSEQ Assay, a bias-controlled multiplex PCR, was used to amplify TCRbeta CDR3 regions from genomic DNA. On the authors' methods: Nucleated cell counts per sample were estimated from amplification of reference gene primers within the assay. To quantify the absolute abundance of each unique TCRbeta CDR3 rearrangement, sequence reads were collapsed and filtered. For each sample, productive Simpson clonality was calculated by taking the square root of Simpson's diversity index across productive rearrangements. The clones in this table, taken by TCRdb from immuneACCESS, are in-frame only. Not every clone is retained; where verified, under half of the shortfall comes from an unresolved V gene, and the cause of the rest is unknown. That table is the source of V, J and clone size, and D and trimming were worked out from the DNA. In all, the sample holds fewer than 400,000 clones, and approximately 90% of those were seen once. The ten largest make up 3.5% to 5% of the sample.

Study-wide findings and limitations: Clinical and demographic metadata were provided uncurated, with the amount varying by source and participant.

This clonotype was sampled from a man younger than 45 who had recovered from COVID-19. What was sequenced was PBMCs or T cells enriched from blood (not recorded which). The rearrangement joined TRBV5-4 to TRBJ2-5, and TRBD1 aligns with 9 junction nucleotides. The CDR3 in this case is CASSGRTGAEETQYF. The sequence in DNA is TGTGCCAGCAGCGGGCGGACAGGGGCGGAGGAGACCCAGTACTTC.